The 22 T cell receptor beta chains in this list originate from one sample, sequenced in a study of T cell clonotyping in hematopoietic cell transplantation. Only in-frame clones appear in the TCRdb table, and some are missing; sequencing was by immunoSEQ multiplex PCR. Of around 15,000 clones in the sample, 70% to 90% were seen once. This material consisted of PBMCs, taken 100 days after allogeneic stem cell transplant. All receptors come from a male patient in his sixties or seventies who had an allogeneic stem cell transplant from a related donor, so the T cells may come from the graft donor. Some clones in this sample may be carry-over from other donors' samples.

The table lists this clone with a count of one. V is TRBV15 and J is TRBJ1-1; D uncertain. Trimming stripped 1 base from V and 2 bases from J, with 5 bases between. This CDR3 spans 13 amino acids. From germline, CDR1 is LNHNV and CDR2 YYDKDF (reference sequence). CDR3 protein: CATSRVLNTEAFF. DNA of the CDR3: TGTGCCACCAGCAGAGTTCTCAACACTGAAGCTTTCTTT. Filled out from reference TRBV15 and TRBJ1-1, the complete variable domain reads DAMVIQNPRYQVTQFGKPVTLSCSQTLNHNVMYWYQQKSSQAPKLLFHYYDKDFNNEADTPDNFQSRRPNTSFCFLDIRSPGLGDTAMYLCATSRVLNTEAFFGQGTRLTVV.

This rearrangement joins TRBV5-1 to TRBJ2-5; 7 bases are shared with TRBD2. With V trimmed by 3 bases and J by 5 bases, 7 bases remained unmatched. Germline CDR1 reads SGHRS; CDR2 reads YFSETQ. This CDR3 spans 14 amino acids. The DNA for the CDR3 is TGCGCCAGCAGCTGGACTGGGGGAGGGGAGACCCAGTACTTC. Translation: CASSWTGGGETQYF.

The rearrangement uses TRBV6-5 and TRBJ2-7; TRBD2 is a possible D gene (5 bases). Per the germline V gene, CDR1 is MNHEY and CDR2 is SVGAGI. V lost 2 bases to trimming and J lost 2 bases, with 10 bases between them. This CDR3 contains 14 residues. CDR3 amino acids: CASSYRTPTYEQYF. The CDR3 region has the DNA TGTGCCAGCAGTTACCGGACTCCGACCTACGAGCAGTACTTC.

This chain uses TRBV20-1 with TRBJ2-5, with no clear D. The CDR3 is 11 amino acids. Trimming removed 3 bases from V and 0 bases from J, with 2 bases in between. From germline, CDR1 is DFQATT and CDR2 SNEGSKA (reference sequence). The CDR3 sequence is CSASDQETQYF. The CDR3 DNA reads as TGCAGTGCTAGCGACCAAGAGACCCAGTACTTC.

This chain uses TRBV5-1 with TRBJ1-1; weak D call: TRBD1 (5 bases). The CDR3 contains 14 residues. Trimming stripped 0 bases from V and 3 bases from J, with 9 bases between. Per the germline V gene, CDR1 is SGHRS and CDR2 is YFSETQ. In DNA, the CDR3 is TGCGCCAGCAGCTTGGTATGGGGGGACACTGAAGCTTTCTTT. This gives the protein CASSLVWGDTEAFF.

The rearrangement links TRBV4-3 to TRBJ2-1; D remains unclear. Germline values: CDR1 LGHNA, CDR2 YSLEER. V was clipped by 0 bases and J by 3 bases, with 6 bases between them. This CDR3 region has 14 residues. The CDR3 DNA reads as TGCGCCAGCAGCCAAGATAACCTCTACAATGAGCAGTTCTTC. Its translation is CASSQDNLYNEQFF.

V gene TRBV5-1 combines with J gene TRBJ2-1, with 10 nucleotides matching TRBD1. CDR1 is SGHRS, CDR2 YFSETQ, per germline. The CDR3 length is 15 residues. Trimming at V came to 8 bases and at J to 2 bases, leaving 7 bases not matched to a gene. The CDR3 protein is CASTSGTGAYNEQFF. Written as DNA, the CDR3 is TGCGCCAGTACCTCCGGGACAGGGGCCTACAATGAGCAGTTCTTC.

A note on this clone: One junction end disagrees with the germline gene, perhaps due to a read error. The gene calls are TRBV28 and TRBJ2-1; 7 nucleotides agree with TRBD2. The CDR3 runs to 14 residues. The V gene's germline CDR1 is MDHEN and CDR2 SYDVKM. CDR3 sequence: CASRLSPLAEEQFF. CDR3 coding DNA: TGTGCCAGCAGATTATCCCCTCTAGCGGAAGAGCAGTTCTTC.

This CDR3 is CASSSPRENHEQYF. CDR3 bases: TGTGCCAGCAGCTCCCCCAGGGAGAACCACGAGCAGTACTTC. V and J are TRBV7-2 and TRBJ2-7, with D perhaps assigned TRBD1 or TRBD2 (5 bases each). The CDR3 spans 14 residues. Germline values: CDR1 SGHTA, CDR2 FQGNSA. V was shortened by 4 bases and J by 5 bases, with 15 bases between the two germline ends.

The J gene is TRBJ1-4, the V gene TRBV7-6; D not resolved. This CDR3 is built from 15 residues. Germline V gives CDR1 SGHVS, CDR2 FNYEAQ. V was shortened by 0 bases and J by 7 bases, with 12 bases between the two germline ends. CDR3 DNA sequence: TGTGCCAGCAGCTTAGCGGGTAGGGATGGTGAAAAACTGTTTTTT. Encoded protein: CASSLAGRDGEKLFF.

The chain combines TRBV2 with TRBJ1-4; D uncertain. The V gene's germline CDR1 is SNHLY and CDR2 FYNNEI. Trimming removed 3 bases from V and 8 bases from J, with 10 bases in between. This CDR3 region has 13 residues. The CDR3 protein is CASSEEGTEKLFF. The CDR3 bases are TGTGCCAGCAGTGAGGAGGGTACGGAAAAACTGTTTTTT.

The table lists this clone with a count of one. The chain recombines TRBV11-3 with TRBJ2-3, with 12 bases matching TRBD2. Germline CDR1 and CDR2: SGHNT and YENEEA. The CDR3 runs 15 residues. V lost 5 bases and J lost 4; bases outside the gene matches: 4. The CDR3: CASSPSGGDADTQYF. The CDR3 nucleotides are TGTGCCAGCAGCCCTAGCGGGGGGGACGCAGATACGCAGTATTTT.

The chain recombines TRBV19 with TRBJ1-5; D is possibly TRBD1 (5 bases). Trimming cost V 3 bases and J 0 bases, with 12 bases left between them. The CDR3 length is 16 residues. CDR1 and CDR2 from the germline V gene are LNHDA and SQIVND (reference sequence). The CDR3 coding sequence is TGTGCCAGTAGTATTGGTGAGGGGATTAGCAATCAGCCCCAGCATTTT. Protein product: CASSIGEGISNQPQHF.

V is TRBV21-1 and J is TRBJ2-1. TRBV21-1 is a documented pseudogene. This CDR3 comprises 13 residues. The CDR3 reads CASSGTSRHEQFF. The CDR3 DNA reads TGTGCCAGCAGCGGAACTTCTCGGCATGAGCAGTTCTTC.

V usage is TRBV28 and J usage is TRBJ2-2; 10 bases fit TRBD2. This CDR3 is 17 amino acids long. The V and J ends lost 7 bases and 5 bases, in that order; junction bases with no gene match: 13. Germline loops: CDR1 MDHEN, CDR2 SYDVKM. The CDR3, as DNA: TGTGCCAGCACCCCAGGGGGAGCGGGGGGGCAAACCGGGGAGCTGTTTTTT. Its translation: CASTPGGAGGQTGELFF.

V gene TRBV6-1 combines with J gene TRBJ1-2; D not certain. This CDR3 spans 13 amino acids. The ends were cut back, 1 base at V and 5 bases at J, with 8 bases in the middle. Germline CDR1 and CDR2: MNHNS and SASEGT. The CDR3 DNA follows: TGTGCCAGCAGTGAAGACAGAGGTTATGGCTACACCTTC. Its translation: CASSEDRGYGYTF.

The rearrangement joins TRBV19 to TRBJ2-1; D gene ambiguous. V was clipped by 1 base and J by 9 bases, with 10 bases between them. Germline values: CDR1 LNHDA, CDR2 SQIVND (reference sequence). The CDR3 extends over 13 amino acids. This chain's CDR3 is CASSIAGSGEQFF. CDR3 in DNA: TGTGCCAGTAGTATAGCTGGGTCTGGTGAGCAGTTCTTC. Full variable domain (rest looked up from reference TRBV19 and TRBJ2-1): DGGITQSPKYLFRKEGQNVTLSCEQNLNHDAMYWYRQDPGQGLRLIYYSQIVNDFQKGDIAEGYSVSREKKESFPLTVTSAQKNPTAFYLCASSIAGSGEQFFGPGTRLTVL.

V is TRBV7-2 and J is TRBJ1-2; 9 bases map to TRBD1. The CDR3 has 12 amino acids. The germline V gene encodes CDR1 SGHTA and CDR2 FQGNSA. J was trimmed by 8 bases and V by 4 bases; bases with no gene match: 2. CDR3 nucleotides: TGTGCCAGCAGCTGGGACAGGGACGGCTACACCTTC. Amino acids: CASSWDRDGYTF.

The chain uses TRBV4-3 and TRBJ1-2, with TRBD1 as a possible D gene (5 bases). The length of the CDR3 is 17 residues. V dropped 0 bases and J dropped 2 bases, with 16 bases sitting between them. The germline CDR1 and CDR2 sequences are LGHNA and YSLEER. The CDR3 protein is CASSQDNSGDGNYGYTF. The CDR3 nucleotides are TGCGCCAGCAGCCAAGATAATTCTGGGGACGGAAACTATGGCTACACCTTC.

This chain joins TRBV7-3 and TRBJ2-1; 9 nucleotides agree with TRBD1. V shed 1 base and J 4 bases; nucleotides not matched to a gene: 8. CDR1 is SGHTA and CDR2 is FQGTGA in the germline V gene. This CDR3 is built from 17 residues. DNA for the CDR3: TGTGCCAGCAGCTTAAGGGGGGGACAGGGTCGGTACAATGAGCAGTTCTTC. Translation: CASSLRGGQGRYNEQFF.

DNA for the CDR3: TGTGCCAGCAGCCCTGACAGGACCGAGCTTTCCTTCTATGGCTACACCTTC. Amino acids: CASSPDRTELSFYGYTF. The rearrangement uses TRBV7-9 and TRBJ1-2; D is possibly TRBD1 (6 bases). This CDR3 is 17 amino acids long. Germline V lookup: CDR1 SEHNR, CDR2 FQNEAQ (reference sequence). V lost 5 bases and J 4 bases, leaving 23 bases between the germline ends.

The rearrangement links TRBV4-2 to TRBJ2-7; TRBD2 matches at 9 bases. V was pared by 0 bases and J by 0 bases, with 3 bases of the junction left unmatched. CDR1 and CDR2 (germline): LGHNA, YNFKEQ. The CDR3 sequence is 16 residues long. CDR3 in DNA: TGTGCCAGCAGCCAAGACTATAGCGGGGGCTCCTACGAGCAGTACTTC. This sequence encodes CASSQDYSGGSYEQYF.